One and the same sample provided the 30 T cell receptor beta chains below, sequenced in a study of blood T cell repertoires in COVID-19. Some clones are missing from TCRdb's copy, which holds only in-frame ones; the method was immunoSEQ multiplex PCR. This sample carries 130,000 to 150,000 clones, approximately 91% of them seen once, and the ten largest clones take about 10%. The sequencing input was peripheral blood. These receptors originate from a man aged 50-59 years with active or convalescent COVID-19.

V is TRBV18 and J is TRBJ2-3; 8 bases fit TRBD2. The V segment lost 3 bases and the J segment 2 bases; nucleotides outside the gene matches: 7. Germline V gene lookup returns CDR1 KGHSH and CDR2 LQKENI. CDR3 length: 16 residues. The CDR3 protein is CASSPRSREVTDTQYF. The CDR3 DNA reads as TGTGCCAGCTCACCTCGCTCGCGGGAGGTCACAGATACGCAGTATTTT.

CDR3: CASSDFQDTEAFF. The CDR3 coding sequence is TGTGCCAGCAGTGATTTCCAGGACACTGAAGCTTTCTTT. The chain has TRBV2 and TRBJ1-1; D is undetermined. The CDR3 has 13 amino acids. Germline values: CDR1 SNHLY, CDR2 FYNNEI. V lost 3 bases to trimming and J lost 3 bases, with 8 bases between them.

The chain is built from TRBV7-9 and TRBJ2-1; D is possibly TRBD1 (5 bases). From germline, CDR1 is SEHNR and CDR2 FQNEAQ (reference sequence). V lost 5 bases and J 0 bases, leaving 11 bases between the germline ends. The CDR3 consists of 15 residues. CDR3 coding DNA: TGTGCCAGCAGCCCCGACAGCCTCTCCTACAATGAGCAGTTCTTC. Encoded protein: CASSPDSLSYNEQFF.

The chain couples TRBV28 to TRBJ2-7, with D maybe TRBD2 (7 bases). In germline, CDR1 is MDHEN, CDR2 SYDVKM. The CDR3 covers 15 residues. V was shortened by 7 bases and J by 6 bases, with 22 bases between the two germline ends. The CDR3, as DNA: TGTGCCAGCACTCACACTTCCGGGGGGCTAAGCGAGCAGTACTTC. Amino acids: CASTHTSGGLSEQYF.

The chain couples TRBV4-2 to TRBJ1-1; D is possibly TRBD1 (5 bases). From germline, CDR1 is LGHNA and CDR2 YNFKEQ. This CDR3 spans 15 amino acids. Trimming left V 1 base short and J 5 bases short, with 14 bases between. CDR3 protein: CASSQVTAGQTEAFF. CDR3 nucleotide sequence: TGTGCCAGCAGCCAAGTTACTGCAGGGCAGACTGAAGCTTTCTTT.

The chain combines TRBV2 with TRBJ2-7; 8 bases match TRBD1. CDR1 and CDR2 from the germline V gene are SNHLY and FYNNEI. Unmatched junction bases numbered 9, after V lost 6 bases and J lost 5 bases. The CDR3 consists of 14 residues. This CDR3 reads CASRRTGNSNEQYF. In DNA, the CDR3 is TGTGCCAGCAGAAGGACAGGGAACTCGAACGAGCAGTACTTC.

V is TRBV4-2 and J is TRBJ1-4; D gene ambiguous. Germline loops: CDR1 LGHNA, CDR2 YNFKEQ. The CDR3 length is 15 residues. V shed 4 bases and J shed 6 bases, with 15 bases lying between them. The CDR3 is CASSLFGERHEKLFF. Written as DNA, the CDR3 is TGTGCCAGCAGCCTGTTCGGAGAGCGGCATGAAAAACTGTTTTTT.

V is TRBV12-5 and J is TRBJ1-1; TRBD1 matches at 10 bases. The ends lost 4 bases at V and 6 bases at J; junction bases unmatched: 2. Germline values: CDR1 LGHNT, CDR2 FRNRAP. CDR3 size: 13 residues. This chain's CDR3 is CASGSGQGAEAFF. For the CDR3, the DNA is TGTGCTAGTGGTTCCGGACAGGGGGCTGAAGCTTTCTTT. Drawing the rest from reference TRBV12-5 and TRBJ1-1, the complete variable domain is DARVTQTPRHKVTEMGQEVTMRCQPILGHNTVFWYRQTMMQGLELLAYFRNRAPLDDSGMPKDRFSAEMPDATLATLKIQPSEPRDSAVYFCASGSGQGAEAFFGQGTRLTVV.

The V gene is TRBV6-6, the J gene TRBJ2-3; 9 nucleotides agree with TRBD1. The CDR3 covers 14 residues. Looked up from germline, CDR1 is MNHNY and CDR2 is SVGAGI (reference sequence). J lost 5 bases, V lost 6 bases, and 6 bases had no gene match. CDR3 DNA sequence: TGTGCCAGCAGGCGGGACAGGGAGGGAGATACGCAGTATTTT. Protein: CASRRDREGDTQYF.

This clone was found a few times. This chain connects TRBV11-2 to TRBJ1-2, with no clear D. This CDR3 has 15 residues. CDR1 SGHAT and CDR2 FQNNGV come from the germline V gene. V was cut by 5 bases and J by 2 bases, with 15 bases left in between. The CDR3 region is CASSLLAGWNYGYTF. CDR3 in DNA: TGTGCCAGCAGCCTCCTGGCGGGGTGGAACTATGGCTACACCTTC.

The chain carries TRBV28 and TRBJ1-1; possible D gene TRBD1, 6 bases. V dropped 5 bases and J dropped 6 bases, with 13 bases sitting between them. Germline V gives CDR1 MDHEN, CDR2 SYDVKM. CDR3 size: 13 residues. The CDR3: CASSLTGLSEAFF. In nucleotides, the CDR3 is TGTGCCAGCAGTCTTACAGGGTTGTCTGAAGCTTTCTTT. Supplemented by reference TRBV28 and TRBJ1-1, the full variable domain reads DVKVTQSSRYLVKRTGEKVFLECVQDMDHENMFWYRQDPGLGLRLIYFSYDVKMKEKGDIPEGYSVSREKKERFSLILESASTNQTSMYLCASSLTGLSEAFFGQGTRLTVV.

The chain carries TRBV27 and TRBJ2-7; 8 positions match TRBD1. Germline V gives CDR1 MNHEY, CDR2 SMNVEV (reference sequence). The CDR3 runs 14 residues. J gave up 4 bases and V 2 bases, and 4 bases lay outside the gene matches. CDR3 DNA sequence: TGTGCCAGCAGTTTACTACAGGGGGAGTACGAGCAGTACTTC. This codes for CASSLLQGEYEQYF.

This clone has just a few counts. This chain connects TRBV6-6 to TRBJ2-2; 12 nucleotides align to TRBD1. V shed 7 bases and J 0 bases; nucleotides not matched to a gene: 6. Per the germline V gene, CDR1 is MNHNY and CDR2 is SVGAGI (reference sequence). The CDR3 is 17 amino acids. This chain's CDR3 is CASIRDRGQANTGELFF. CDR3 nucleotide sequence: TGTGCCAGCATTCGGGACAGGGGGCAGGCGAACACCGGGGAGCTGTTTTTT.

The chain carries TRBV28 and TRBJ1-5, with TRBD1 as a possible D gene (6 bases). V lost 9 bases to trimming and J lost 5 bases, with 20 bases between them. Germline CDR1 is MDHEN and CDR2 is SYDVKM. The CDR3 has 15 amino acids. The DNA of the CDR3 is TGTGCCAGTTCTGACCCTGGCACAGGGCATCAGCCCCAGCATTTT. This encodes CASSDPGTGHQPQHF.

This clone was detected only once. The chain employs TRBV19 and TRBJ1-6, with D possibly being TRBD1 (5 bases). The CDR3 extends over 14 amino acids. The germline V gene encodes CDR1 LNHDA and CDR2 SQIVND (reference sequence). Trimming took off 7 bases at V and 4 bases at J, with 11 bases between the two ends. CDR3 sequence (DNA): TGTGCCAGTACCCGGGACTCTTATAATTCACCCCTCCACTTT. Its translation: CASTRDSYNSPLHF.

This CDR3 is CATGREQYF. The CDR3 nucleotides are TGCGCCACCGGTCGTGAGCAGTACTTC. This rearrangement joins TRBV10-2 to TRBJ2-7; D is ambiguous. Between the trimmed V and J ends, which lost 10 bases and 7 bases, there was a span of 8 bases. Per the germline V gene, CDR1 is WSHSY and CDR2 is SAAADI. The CDR3 spans 9 residues.

The sample holds one count of this clone. This chain joins TRBV7-9 and TRBJ2-3, with D uncertain. The CDR3 is 15 amino acids. Germline V lookup: CDR1 SEHNR, CDR2 FQNEAQ (reference sequence). The V end lost 0 bases, the J end lost 4 bases, and 11 bases lay between the germline ends. CDR3: CASSLASLGSDTQYF. As DNA, the CDR3 is TGTGCCAGCAGCTTAGCCTCTCTGGGCTCAGATACGCAGTATTTT. The full variable domain, its missing parts supplied by reference TRBV7-9 and TRBJ2-3, is DTGVSQNPRHKITKRGQNVTFRCDPISEHNRLYWYRQTLGQGPEFLTYFQNEAQLEKSRLLSDRFSAERPKGSFSTLEIQRTEQGDSAMYLCASSLASLGSDTQYFGPGTRLTVL.

The chain is built from TRBV6-5 and TRBJ1-4; TRBD1 might be the D (6 bases). The CDR3 runs 15 residues. CDR1 MNHEY and CDR2 SVGAGI come from the germline V gene. V lost 0 bases, J lost 6 bases, and 11 bases lay in between. CDR3: CASSYSIGGHEKLFF. The CDR3 DNA is TGTGCCAGCAGTTACTCGATAGGGGGACATGAAAAACTGTTTTTT.

The V call is TRBV6-5, the J call TRBJ1-5; 7 nucleotides agree with TRBD1. The CDR3 runs 15 residues. In germline, CDR1 is MNHEY, CDR2 SVGAGI. The J segment lost 2 bases and the V segment lost 5 bases, leaving 6 bases of the junction unmatched. CDR3 in amino acids: CASSPIGQGNQPQHF. The CDR3 bases are TGTGCCAGCAGTCCAATCGGACAGGGCAATCAGCCCCAGCATTTT.

This sequence joins TRBV6-4 and TRBJ2-3; a possible D gene is TRBD1 (8 bases). Trimming removed 4 bases from V and 2 bases from J, with 19 bases in between. The CDR3 has 17 amino acids. CDR1 MRHNA and CDR2 SNTAGT come from the germline V gene. In DNA form, the CDR3 reads TGTGCCAGCAGTGCAAACAGGGGGGGCAGAAACACAGATACGCAGTATTTT. Translated, it gives CASSANRGGRNTDTQYF.

The chain is built from TRBV6-2 or TRBV6-3 and TRBJ1-1; TRBD1 agrees at 8 bases. Trimming cost V 1 base and J 4 bases; bases outside gene matches: 8. CDR3 length equals 16 residues. Germline loops: CDR1 MNHEY, CDR2 SVGEGT. The chain's CDR3 is CASSYLPGGKSTEAFF. The CDR3 nucleotides read TGTGCCAGCAGTTACTTGCCAGGGGGCAAGTCCACTGAAGCTTTCTTT.

V usage is TRBV5-1 and J usage is TRBJ1-4, with D possibly matching TRBD1 (6 bases). Germline V gene data show CDR1 as SGHRS and CDR2 as YFSETQ. V lost 4 bases, J lost 4 bases, and 11 bases lay in between. CDR3 length: 14 residues. CDR3 DNA: TGCGCCAGCAGCACAGGACAGATTAATGAAAAACTGTTTTTT. Translation: CASSTGQINEKLFF.

J is TRBJ2-7 and V is TRBV6-2 or TRBV6-3; D unclear. V lost 2 bases and J 3 bases, leaving 14 bases between the germline ends. The germline gives CDR1 MNHEY, CDR2 SVGEGT. The CDR3 length is 15 residues. CDR3 sequence (DNA): TGTGCCAGCAGTTACGGTGTTAACGGCGGCTACGAGCAGTACTTC. Translation: CASSYGVNGGYEQYF.

The V call is TRBV5-1, the J call TRBJ2-2; 10 bases are shared with TRBD1. With V trimmed by 2 bases and J by 7 bases, 14 bases remained unmatched. This CDR3 is built from 18 residues. Germline values: CDR1 SGHRS, CDR2 YFSETQ. CDR3 sequence: CASSFRTGGNSGLGELFF. The CDR3 DNA reads as TGCGCCAGCAGCTTTCGGACAGGGGGGAACTCCGGACTCGGGGAGCTGTTTTTT.

The J gene is TRBJ2-1, the V gene TRBV5-1; 7 nucleotides align to TRBD1. V lost 2 bases and J lost 9; bases outside the gene matches: 8. Germline loops: CDR1 SGHRS, CDR2 YFSETQ. This CDR3 has 14 residues. The CDR3 reads CASSLPGTAGEQFF. CDR3 DNA sequence: TGCGCCAGCAGCTTACCGGGGACAGCCGGTGAGCAGTTCTTC.

The chain employs TRBV5-1 and TRBJ2-2; 9 bases line up with TRBD1. The length of the CDR3 is 15 residues. V lost 3 bases and J lost 5; bases outside the gene matches: 5. Germline V gene lookup returns CDR1 SGHRS and CDR2 YFSETQ. CDR3 DNA sequence: TGCGCCAGCAGCTCGACAGGGGGTATTACCGGGGAGCTGTTTTTT. It yields the protein CASSSTGGITGELFF.

The chain joins TRBV18 to TRBJ2-7; possibly TRBD1 for D (5 bases). Trimming cost V 3 bases and J 4 bases, with 13 bases left between them. CDR1 and CDR2 from the germline V gene are KGHSH and LQKENI. The CDR3 is 14 amino acids. The CDR3 coding sequence is TGTGCCAGCTCACCGCAGGGTAAGGGGTACGAGCAGTACTTC. This translates into CASSPQGKGYEQYF.

The chain carries TRBV27 and TRBJ1-6, with TRBD1 matching over 8 bases. The CDR3 is 17 amino acids. Germline V CDR1 and CDR2: MNHEY, SMNVEV (reference sequence). V lost 5 bases and J lost 6; bases outside the gene matches: 12. The CDR3 protein is CASSPPTGDYFNSPLHF. The CDR3 DNA reads TGTGCCAGCAGTCCCCCGACAGGGGACTATTTTAATTCACCCCTCCACTTT.

The J gene is TRBJ2-5, the V gene TRBV18; a weak D match, TRBD1 (6 bases). V was clipped by 8 bases and J by 1 base, with 11 bases between them. The CDR3 is made up of 13 amino acids. CDR1 is KGHSH and CDR2 is LQKENI in the germline V gene. The CDR3: CASTPGAQETQYF. For the CDR3, the DNA is TGTGCCAGCACCCCAGGGGCCCAAGAGACCCAGTACTTC.

Concerning this clone itself: Within the sample, other DNA sequences also encode this same CDR3. This chain joins TRBV27 and TRBJ2-7; 7 nucleotides agree with TRBD1. The germline V gene encodes CDR1 MNHEY and CDR2 SMNVEV (reference sequence). CDR3 length: 14 amino acids. Trimming cost V 2 bases and J 0 bases; bases outside gene matches: 1. CDR3 DNA sequence: TGTGCCAGCAGTTTAGGGGACAGCTCCTACGAGCAGTACTTC. It is translated as CASSLGDSSYEQYF.